This T cell receptor beta chain was recorded in a study of cytomegalovirus exposure and HLA in healthy donors. Study-level points and caveats: Researchers left out some V segments, among them TRBV6-2 and TRBV6-3, as indistinguishable. Sequencing probably produced one cluster of sequence variants that were highly shared. CMV serostatus was the sole immune exposure data available.

The CDR3 spans 17 residues. CDR1 is SQVTM and CDR2 is ANQGSEA in the germline V gene. The ends lost 4 bases at V and 0 bases at J; junction bases unmatched: 13. Regarding this clone: Its matching antigen is unknown.

All donors participated as healthy donors of bone marrow. PCR involved 60 Vbeta and 13 Jbeta primers. TCRdb keeps only in-frame clones here, not all; method: immunoSEQ multiplex PCR. Of over 90,000 clones detected, around 77% appear once; the ten largest clones hold 4%. This chain joins TRBV29-1 and TRBJ2-3; TRBD2 aligns across 7 bases. The clonotype comes from a man aged 50 or older in good health and CMV-seropositive. The sequenced material came from PBMCs. DNA of the CDR3: TGCAGCGTTGTAGTCCTAGCGGCTTCTTCTAGCACAGATACGCAGTATTTT. Protein: CSVVVLAASSSTDTQYF.